This T cell receptor beta chain comes out of a study of blood T cell repertoires in COVID-19. Study-level information: Nucleic acid was either cDNA or gDNA, and it came from T cells, B-cell-depleted T cells, or PBMCs.

Across about two dozen US areas, participants ranged in age from about 18 to 100 years. Germline V gene data show CDR1 as MNHEY and CDR2 as SVGAGI. V lost 2 bases to trimming and J lost 0 bases, with 5 bases between them. The CDR3 has 15 residues. In the authors' workflow: Amplifying reference gene primers gave estimates of nucleated cell counts. Clones were sequenced by immunoSEQ multiplex PCR, and TCRdb holds only the in-frame ones, with some missing. That table furnishes V, J and clone size, whereas the DNA furnished D and trimming. The sample lists 170,000 or so clones; roughly 90% were seen once.

This chain links TRBV6-5 with TRBJ1-6; unclear D gene. Source material: PBMCs or T cells enriched from blood (not recorded which). The clonotype comes from a woman aged 50 to 65 who had recovered from COVID-19. CDR3 sequence (DNA): TGTGCCAGCAGTTACATTAGCTCCTATAATTCACCCCTCCACTTT. Its translation is CASSYISSYNSPLHF.